The T cell receptor (beta chain) under discussion was sequenced for a study of T cell responses to AZD1222 COVID-19 vaccine. Study at large: Some second doses came at about 4 weeks and others at about 12 weeks; these were pooled.

The protocol was immunoSEQ multiplex PCR, while the TCRdb copy is restricted to in-frame clones and leaves out a portion. The data hold roughly 150,000 clones, with approximately 90% observed a single time. Trimming left V 5 bases short and J 6 bases short, with 19 bases between. Germline V gene data show CDR1 as MGHRA and CDR2 as YSYEKL. The CDR3 is 15 residues long. This chain joins TRBV4-1 and TRBJ1-1; perhaps TRBD1 as D (5 bases). Sample: peripheral blood, taken on day 0 of AZD1222 vaccination. This TCR came from an adult in good health. The CDR3 nucleotides are TGCGCCAGCAGCAACTTTCTTACAGGTAACCCTGAAGCTTTCTTT. Translated: CASSNFLTGNPEAFF.